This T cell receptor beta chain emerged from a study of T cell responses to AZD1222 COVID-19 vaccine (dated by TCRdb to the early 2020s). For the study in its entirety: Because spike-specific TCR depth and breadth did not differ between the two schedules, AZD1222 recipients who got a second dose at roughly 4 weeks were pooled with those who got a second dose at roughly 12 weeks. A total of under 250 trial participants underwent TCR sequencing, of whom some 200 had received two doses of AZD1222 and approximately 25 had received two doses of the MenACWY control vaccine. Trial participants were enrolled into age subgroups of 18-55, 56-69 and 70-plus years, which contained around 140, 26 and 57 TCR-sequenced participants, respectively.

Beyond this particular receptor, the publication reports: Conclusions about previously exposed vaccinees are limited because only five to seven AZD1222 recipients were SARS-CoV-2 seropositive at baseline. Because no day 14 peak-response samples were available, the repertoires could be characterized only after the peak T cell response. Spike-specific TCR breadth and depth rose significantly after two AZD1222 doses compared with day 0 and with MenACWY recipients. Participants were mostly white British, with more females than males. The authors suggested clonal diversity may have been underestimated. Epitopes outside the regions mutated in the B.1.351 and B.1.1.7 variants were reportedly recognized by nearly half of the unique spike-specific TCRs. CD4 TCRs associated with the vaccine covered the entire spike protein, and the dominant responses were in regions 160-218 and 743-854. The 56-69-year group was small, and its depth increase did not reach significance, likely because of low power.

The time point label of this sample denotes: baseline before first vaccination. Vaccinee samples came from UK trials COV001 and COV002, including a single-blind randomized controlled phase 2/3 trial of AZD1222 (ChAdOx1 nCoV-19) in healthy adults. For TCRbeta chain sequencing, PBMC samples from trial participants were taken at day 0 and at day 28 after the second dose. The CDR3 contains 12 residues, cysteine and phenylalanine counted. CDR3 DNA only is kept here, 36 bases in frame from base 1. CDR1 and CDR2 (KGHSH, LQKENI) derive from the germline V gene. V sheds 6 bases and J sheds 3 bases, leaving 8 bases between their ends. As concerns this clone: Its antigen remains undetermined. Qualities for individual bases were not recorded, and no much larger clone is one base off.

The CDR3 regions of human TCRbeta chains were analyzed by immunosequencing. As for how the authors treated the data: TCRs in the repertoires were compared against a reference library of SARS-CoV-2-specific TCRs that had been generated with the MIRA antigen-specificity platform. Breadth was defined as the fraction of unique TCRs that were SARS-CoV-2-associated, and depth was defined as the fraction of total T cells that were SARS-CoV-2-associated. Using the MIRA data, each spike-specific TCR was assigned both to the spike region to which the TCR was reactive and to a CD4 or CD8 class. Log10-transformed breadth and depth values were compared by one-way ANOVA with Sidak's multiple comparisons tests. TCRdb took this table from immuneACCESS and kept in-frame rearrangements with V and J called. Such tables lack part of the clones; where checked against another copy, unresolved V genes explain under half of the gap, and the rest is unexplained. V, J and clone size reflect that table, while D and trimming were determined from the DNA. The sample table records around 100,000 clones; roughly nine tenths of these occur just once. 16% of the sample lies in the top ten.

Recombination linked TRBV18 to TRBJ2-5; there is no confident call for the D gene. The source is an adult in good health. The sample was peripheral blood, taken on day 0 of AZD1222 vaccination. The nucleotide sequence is TGTGCCAGCTCCCAAACCGAAGAGACCCAGTACTTC. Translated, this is CASSQTEETQYF. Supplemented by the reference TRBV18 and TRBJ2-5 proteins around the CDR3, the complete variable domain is NAGVMQNPRHLVRRRGQEARLRCSPMKGHSHVYWYRQLPEEGLKFMVYLQKENIIDESGMPKERFSAEFPKEGPSILRIQQVVRGDSAAYFCASSQTEETQYFGPGTRLLVL.